Sequencing of this T cell receptor (beta chain) was carried out in a study of cytotoxic CD8 clonotypes in ibrutinib-treated CLL. Across the whole study: For this cohort, patients were roughly eleven relapsed/refractory and 15 treatment-naive, while some 17 were IGHV unmutated.

Germline V gene lookup returns CDR1 SEHNR and CDR2 FQNEAQ (reference sequence). The ends were cut back, 5 bases at V and 2 bases at J, with 14 bases in the middle. The CDR3 sequence is 15 residues long. Generated by immunoSEQ multiplex PCR, the TCRdb table keeps only in-frame clones and is missing some. The sample yields around 200,000 clones, 70% to 75% seen once. The source material was PBMCs, sampled after 12 months of ibrutinib treatment. This chain connects TRBV7-9 to TRBJ2-3, with D perhaps TRBD1 (6 bases). The TCR was taken from a human donor with chronic lymphocytic leukemia. The CDR3 bases are TGTGCCAGCAGCCGAAGGCAGGGGTTCACAGATACGCAGTATTTT. Protein product: CASSRRQGFTDTQYF.